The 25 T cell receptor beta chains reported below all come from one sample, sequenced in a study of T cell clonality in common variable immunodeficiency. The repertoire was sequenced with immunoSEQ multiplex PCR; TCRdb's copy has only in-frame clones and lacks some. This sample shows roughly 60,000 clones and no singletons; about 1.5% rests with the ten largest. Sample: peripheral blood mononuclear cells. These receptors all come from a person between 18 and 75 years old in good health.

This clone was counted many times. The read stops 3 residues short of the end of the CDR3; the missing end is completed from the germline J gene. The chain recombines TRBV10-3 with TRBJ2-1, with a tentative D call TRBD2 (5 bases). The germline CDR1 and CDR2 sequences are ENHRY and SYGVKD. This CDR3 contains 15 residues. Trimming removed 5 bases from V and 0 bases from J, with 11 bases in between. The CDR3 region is CAISRGLDSYNEQFF. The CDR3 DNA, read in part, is TGTGCCATCAGTCGAGGGTTAGACTCCTACAATGAG.

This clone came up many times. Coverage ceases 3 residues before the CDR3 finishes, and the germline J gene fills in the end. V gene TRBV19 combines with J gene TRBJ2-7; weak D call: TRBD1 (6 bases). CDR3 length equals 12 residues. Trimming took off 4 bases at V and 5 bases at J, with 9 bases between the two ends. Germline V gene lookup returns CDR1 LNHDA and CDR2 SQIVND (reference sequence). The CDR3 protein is CASSKRGNEQYF. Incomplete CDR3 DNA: TGTGCCAGTAGTAAAAGGGGGAACGAG.

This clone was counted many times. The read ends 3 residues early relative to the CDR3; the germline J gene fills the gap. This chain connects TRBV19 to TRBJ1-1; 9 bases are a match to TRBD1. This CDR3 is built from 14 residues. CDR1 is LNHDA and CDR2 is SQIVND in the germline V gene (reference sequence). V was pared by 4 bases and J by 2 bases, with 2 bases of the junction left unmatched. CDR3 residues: CASSRDRANTEAFF. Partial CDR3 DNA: TGTGCCAGTAGTAGGGACAGGGCTAACACTGAA.

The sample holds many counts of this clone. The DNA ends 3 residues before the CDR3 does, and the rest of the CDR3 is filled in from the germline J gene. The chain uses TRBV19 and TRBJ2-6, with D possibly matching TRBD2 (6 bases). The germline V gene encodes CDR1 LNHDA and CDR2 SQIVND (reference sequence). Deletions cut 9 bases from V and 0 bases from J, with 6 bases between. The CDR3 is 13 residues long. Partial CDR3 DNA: TGTGCCAGGGGGGGCTCTGGGGCCAACGTC. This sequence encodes CARGGSGANV. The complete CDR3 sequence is CARGGSGANVLTF.

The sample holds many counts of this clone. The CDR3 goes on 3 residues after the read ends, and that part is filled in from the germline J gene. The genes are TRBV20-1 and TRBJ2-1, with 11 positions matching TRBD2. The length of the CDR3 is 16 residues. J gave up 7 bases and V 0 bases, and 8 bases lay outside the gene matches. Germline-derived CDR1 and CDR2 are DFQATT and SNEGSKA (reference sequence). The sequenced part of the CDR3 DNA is TGCAGTGCTAGAGATATTCCTAGCGGGAGGTGGAATGAG. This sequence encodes CSARDIPSGRWNE. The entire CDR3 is CSARDIPSGRWNEQFF.

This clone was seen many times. The CDR3 protein is CASSQDGQTPSTGELFF. The CDR3 bases that were read are TGCGCCAGCAGCCAAGATGGACAAACCCCGAGCACCGGGGAG. The chain has TRBV4-1 and TRBJ2-2; possible D gene TRBD1, 5 bases. The CDR3 is cut off 3 residues early in the read; its end comes from the germline J gene. This CDR3 spans 17 amino acids. Trimming took off 0 bases at V and 4 bases at J, with 15 bases between the two ends. The germline V gene has CDR1 MGHRA and CDR2 YSYEKL.

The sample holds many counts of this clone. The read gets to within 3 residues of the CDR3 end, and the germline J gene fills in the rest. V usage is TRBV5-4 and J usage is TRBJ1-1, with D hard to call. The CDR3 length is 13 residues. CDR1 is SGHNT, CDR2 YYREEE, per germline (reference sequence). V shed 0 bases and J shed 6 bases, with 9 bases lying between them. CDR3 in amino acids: CASSLEGRPEAFF. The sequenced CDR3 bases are TGTGCCAGCAGCTTGGAAGGGCGCCCTGAA.

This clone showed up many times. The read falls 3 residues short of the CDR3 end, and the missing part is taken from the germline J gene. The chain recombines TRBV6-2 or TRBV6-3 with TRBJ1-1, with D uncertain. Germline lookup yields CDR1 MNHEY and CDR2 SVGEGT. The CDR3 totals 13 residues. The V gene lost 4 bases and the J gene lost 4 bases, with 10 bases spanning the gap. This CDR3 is CASSFLYTTEAFF. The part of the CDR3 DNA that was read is TGTGCCAGCAGTTTTCTTTACACCACTGAA.

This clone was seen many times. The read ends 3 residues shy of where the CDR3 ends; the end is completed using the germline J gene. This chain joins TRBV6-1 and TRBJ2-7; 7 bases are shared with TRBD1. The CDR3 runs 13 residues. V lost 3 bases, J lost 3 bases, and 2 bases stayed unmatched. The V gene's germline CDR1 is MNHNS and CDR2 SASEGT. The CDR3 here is CASSEGTVYEQYF. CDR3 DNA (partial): TGTGCCAGCAGTGAGGGGACAGTCTACGAG.

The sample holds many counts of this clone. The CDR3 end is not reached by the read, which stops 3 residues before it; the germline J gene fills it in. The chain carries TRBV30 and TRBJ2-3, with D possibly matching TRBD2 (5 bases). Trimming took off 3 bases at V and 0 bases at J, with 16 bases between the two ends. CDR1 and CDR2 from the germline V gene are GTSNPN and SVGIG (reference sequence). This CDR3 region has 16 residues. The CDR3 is CAWRDRGYSSTDTQYF. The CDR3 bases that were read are TGTGCCTGGAGGGACCGGGGATATTCTAGCACAGATACG.

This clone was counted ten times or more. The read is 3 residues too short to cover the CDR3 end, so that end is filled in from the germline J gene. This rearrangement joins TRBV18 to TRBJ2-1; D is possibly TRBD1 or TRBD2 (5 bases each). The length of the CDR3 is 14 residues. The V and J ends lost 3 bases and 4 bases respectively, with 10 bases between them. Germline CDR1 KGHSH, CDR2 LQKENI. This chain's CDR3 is CASSPSRGYNEQFF. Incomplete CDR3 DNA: TGTGCCAGCTCACCCTCGAGGGGTTACAATGAG.

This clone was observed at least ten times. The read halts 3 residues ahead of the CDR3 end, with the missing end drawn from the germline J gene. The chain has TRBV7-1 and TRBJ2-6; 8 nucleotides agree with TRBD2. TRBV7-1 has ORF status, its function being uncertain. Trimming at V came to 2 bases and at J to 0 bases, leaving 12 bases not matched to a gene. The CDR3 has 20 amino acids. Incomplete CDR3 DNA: TGTGCCAGCAGCTCAATCGGGGGGGCGCTTGGGATCTCTGGGGCCAACGTC. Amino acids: CASSSIGGALGISGANV. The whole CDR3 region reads CASSSIGGALGISGANVLTF.

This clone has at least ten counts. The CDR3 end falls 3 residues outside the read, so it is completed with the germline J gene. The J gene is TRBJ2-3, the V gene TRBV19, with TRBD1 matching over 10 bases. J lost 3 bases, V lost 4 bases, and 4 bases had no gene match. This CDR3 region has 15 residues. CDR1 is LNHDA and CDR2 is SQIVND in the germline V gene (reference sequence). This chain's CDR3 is CASSKWGQGTDTQYF. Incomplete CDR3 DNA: TGTGCCAGTAGTAAGTGGGGACAGGGGACAGATACG. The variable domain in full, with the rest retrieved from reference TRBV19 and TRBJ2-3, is DGGITQSPKYLFRKEGQNVTLSCEQNLNHDAMYWYRQDPGQGLRLIYYSQIVNDFQKGDIAEGYSVSREKKESFPLTVTSAQKNPTAFYLCASSKWGQGTDTQYFGPGTRLTVL.

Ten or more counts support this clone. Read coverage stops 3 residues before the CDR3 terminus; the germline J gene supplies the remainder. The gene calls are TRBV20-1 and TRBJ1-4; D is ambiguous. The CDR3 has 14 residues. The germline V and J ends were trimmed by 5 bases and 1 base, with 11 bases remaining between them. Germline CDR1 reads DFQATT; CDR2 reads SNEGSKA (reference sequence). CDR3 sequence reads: CSAHVGITNEKLFF. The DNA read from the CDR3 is TGCAGTGCTCACGTCGGTATAACTAATGAAAAA.

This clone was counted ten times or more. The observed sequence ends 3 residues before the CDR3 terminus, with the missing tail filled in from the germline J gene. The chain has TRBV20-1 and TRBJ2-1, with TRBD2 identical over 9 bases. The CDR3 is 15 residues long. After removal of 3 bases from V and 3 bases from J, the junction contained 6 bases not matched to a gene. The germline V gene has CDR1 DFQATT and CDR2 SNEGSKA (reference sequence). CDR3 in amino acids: CSARNPSGNYNEQFF. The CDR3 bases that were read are TGCAGTGCTAGGAACCCTAGCGGGAACTACAATGAG.

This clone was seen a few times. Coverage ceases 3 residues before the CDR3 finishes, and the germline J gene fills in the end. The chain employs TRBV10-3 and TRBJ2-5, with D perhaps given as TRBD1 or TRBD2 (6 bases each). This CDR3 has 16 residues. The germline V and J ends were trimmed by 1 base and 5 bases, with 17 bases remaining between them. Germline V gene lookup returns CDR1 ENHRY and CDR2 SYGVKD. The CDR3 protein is CAISEFDRRRDETQYF. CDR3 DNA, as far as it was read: TGTGCCATCAGTGAGTTCGACAGGCGGAGGGATGAGACC.

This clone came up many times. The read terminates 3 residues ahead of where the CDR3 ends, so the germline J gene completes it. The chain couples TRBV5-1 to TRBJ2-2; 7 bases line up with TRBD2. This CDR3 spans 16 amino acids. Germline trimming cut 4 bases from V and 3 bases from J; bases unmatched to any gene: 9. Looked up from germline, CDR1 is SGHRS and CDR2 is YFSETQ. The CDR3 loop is CASSQTRAGDTGELFF. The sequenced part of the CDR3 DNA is TGCGCCAGCAGCCAAACCCGGGCGGGGGACACCGGGGAG.

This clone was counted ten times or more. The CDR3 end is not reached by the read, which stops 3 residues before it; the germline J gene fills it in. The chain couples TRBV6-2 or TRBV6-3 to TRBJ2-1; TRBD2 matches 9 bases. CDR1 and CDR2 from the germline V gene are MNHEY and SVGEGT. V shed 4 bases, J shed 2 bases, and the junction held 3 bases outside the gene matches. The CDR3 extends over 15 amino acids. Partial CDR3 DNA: TGTGCCAGCAGTTCAGTAGCGGGAGCCTACAATGAG. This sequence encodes CASSSVAGAYNE. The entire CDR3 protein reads CASSSVAGAYNEQFF.

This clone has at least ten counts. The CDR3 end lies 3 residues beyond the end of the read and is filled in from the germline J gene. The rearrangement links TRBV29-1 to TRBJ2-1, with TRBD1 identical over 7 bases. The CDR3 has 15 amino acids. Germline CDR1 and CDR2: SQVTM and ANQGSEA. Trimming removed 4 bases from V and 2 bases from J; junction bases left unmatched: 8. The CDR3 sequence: CSVGSWQGAYNEQFF. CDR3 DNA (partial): TGCAGCGTTGGTTCTTGGCAGGGGGCCTACAATGAG.

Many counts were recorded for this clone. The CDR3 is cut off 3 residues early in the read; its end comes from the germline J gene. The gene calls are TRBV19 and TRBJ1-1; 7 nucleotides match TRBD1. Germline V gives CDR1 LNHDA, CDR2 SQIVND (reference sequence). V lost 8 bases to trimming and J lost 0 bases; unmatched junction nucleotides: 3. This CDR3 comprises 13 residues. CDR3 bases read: TGTGCCAGTGCCGGGACAGTGAACACTGAA. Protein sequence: CASAGTVNTE. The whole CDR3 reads CASAGTVNTEAFF.

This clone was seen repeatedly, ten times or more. The CDR3 bases that were read are TGTGCCAGCAGTGAATGGTGGGGACTAGCGGGACGTGAG. This codes for CASSEWWGLAGRE. The complete CDR3 sequence is CASSEWWGLAGREQFF. The chain carries TRBV6-1 and TRBJ2-1; 13 bases are shared with TRBD2. From the germline J gene comes the end of the CDR3, since the read stops 3 residues before it. The CDR3 covers 16 residues. CDR1 MNHNS and CDR2 SASEGT come from the germline V gene. Trimming at V came to 2 bases and at J to 9 bases, leaving 7 bases not matched to a gene.

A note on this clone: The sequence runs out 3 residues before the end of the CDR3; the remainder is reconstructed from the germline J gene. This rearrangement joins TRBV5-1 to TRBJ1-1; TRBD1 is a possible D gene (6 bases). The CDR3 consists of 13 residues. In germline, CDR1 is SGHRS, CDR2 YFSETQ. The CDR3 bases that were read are TGCGCCAGCAGCCCGGACAGAGCGGCGCGG. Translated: CASSPDRAAR. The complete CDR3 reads CASSPDRAARAFF.

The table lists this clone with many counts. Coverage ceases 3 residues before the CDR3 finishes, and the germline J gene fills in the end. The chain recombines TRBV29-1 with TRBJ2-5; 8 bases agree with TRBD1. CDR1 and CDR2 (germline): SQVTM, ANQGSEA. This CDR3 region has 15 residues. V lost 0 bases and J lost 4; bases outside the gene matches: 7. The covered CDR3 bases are TGCAGCGTTGAAGATGGTGGAACAGGGGGAGAGACC. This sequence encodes CSVEDGGTGGET. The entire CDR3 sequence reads CSVEDGGTGGETQYF.

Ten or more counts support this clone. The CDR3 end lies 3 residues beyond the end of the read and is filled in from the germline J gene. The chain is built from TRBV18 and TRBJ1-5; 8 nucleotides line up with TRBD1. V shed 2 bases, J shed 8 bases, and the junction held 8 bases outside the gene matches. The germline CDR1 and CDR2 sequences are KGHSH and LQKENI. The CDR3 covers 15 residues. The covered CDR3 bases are TGTGCCAGCTCACCAAGTCAGGGGGCCTTAGAGCCC. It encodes CASSPSQGALEP. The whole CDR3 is CASSPSQGALEPQHF.

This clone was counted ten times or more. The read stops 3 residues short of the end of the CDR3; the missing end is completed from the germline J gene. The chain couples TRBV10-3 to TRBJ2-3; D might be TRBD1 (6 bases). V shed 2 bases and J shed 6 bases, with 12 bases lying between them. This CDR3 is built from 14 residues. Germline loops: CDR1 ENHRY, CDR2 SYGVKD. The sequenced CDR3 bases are TGTGCCATCAGTGAGCAAGACCAGGGGGATACG. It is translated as CAISEQDQGDT. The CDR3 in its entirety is CAISEQDQGDTQYF.